This T cell receptor (beta chain) was obtained from a study of identical twins (dated by TCRdb to between 2015 and 2016). As for the study more broadly: The study deep-sequenced TCR alpha and beta repertoires from monozygotic twins, unrelated adults of various ages and cord blood to test whether fetal clonotypes persist. To rule out contamination, the twin experiments were replicated at different times with different library preparation protocols. Paper-wide results and their limitations: Recombination models systematically underestimated out-of-frame TCR alpha sharing in monozygotic twins but agreed with sharing between unrelated individuals. A weaker excess of twin sharing was found in beta out-of-frame sequences because the signal-to-noise ratio was lowered by fewer shared sequences. Because the same donors could not be followed over many years, the conclusions depended on cross-sectional statistical analysis. Compared with coincidental sharing between unrelated individuals, an excess of low generation-probability sequences was observed among out-of-frame TCR alpha sequences shared between twins. Fewer insertions were carried by abundant cord blood beta clonotypes, a similar but weaker trend appeared in young adult naive repertoires, and no such trend appeared in memory repertoires. Invariant T cells such as MAIT and iNKT could partly confound zero-insertion analyses, though diverse VJ usage argued against this for most clonotypes.

All donors were healthy Caucasians. The twin cohort comprised three pairs of female monozygotic twins, all aged about 18 to 29 years. CD4+ and CD8+ T cell populations were isolated with positive isolation kits from Invitrogen. Here V drops 0 bases and J drops 4 bases, and the junction holds 7 bases not matched to any gene. The germline V gene (reference sequence) gives CDR1 as LGHDT and CDR2 as YNNKEL. The CDR3 measures 17 amino acids from cysteine to phenylalanine. The kept DNA is CDR3 alone, 51 bases in frame from the first base. This clonotype was found many times. There is no known antigen for this receptor. The input lacks base qualities; no much larger clone sits a single base away. Receptor libraries were prepared by 5' RACE. Sequencing instrument: Illumina HiSeq 2000. A universal primer binding site was added through template switching, and the final cDNA carried a unique molecular identifier so that TCR cDNA molecules could be counted accurately. Specific primers in the conserved constant-segment region were used to synthesize first-strand cDNA for the TCR alpha and beta chains. To control for contamination, every cDNA library was double barcoded, receiving both a SMART-Mk sample barcode and Illumina barcodes. TruSeq adapter sequences and Illumina sample barcodes were added in two successive PCR steps. Sequencing of the TCR alpha and beta cDNA libraries was done on the Illumina HiSeq platform using custom primers. The paper's processing steps were these. MiGEC processed the raw reads to extract unique molecular identifiers, while MiXCR was used to determine the CDR3 positions. For each individual, recombination models were inferred using an EM algorithm with the repgenHMM and IGoR tools. The tcR package in R was used for shared clonotype analysis, with sharing normalized by the product of cloneset sizes. Out-of-frame nonproductive sequences were analyzed to study raw recombination free of thymic and clonal selection effects. The public sequencing data were trimmed at Q25 with fastp and processed into clonotypes with MiXCR by TCRdb, which kept only in-frame beta chains. Each CDR3 protein appears once, grouped with its most common genes and DNA. The V and J calls were determined by TCRdb, not by the authors. The sample profile shows 510,000 or so distinct CDR3 sequences; roughly 15% of them were found once. The ten largest account for roughly 0.4% of the sample.

These data were also filed under a second study, of yellow fever vaccine responses in identical twins. The second study's paper adds: According to the authors, in identical twins the way T cells responded to vaccination appeared partly convergent and partly personalized. In identical twins, the study followed T cell clones that responded to the vaccine with precision.

The V gene is TRBV3-1 and the J gene is TRBJ2-1; 9 junctional bases match TRBD2. The sample consisted of CD4+ T cells sorted from blood. This clonotype originated in a woman aged 18 to 35 in good health. The nucleotide sequence is TGTGCCAGCAGCCAAGAGCGGGCGGGAGGGCCTTACAATGAGCAGTTCTTC. Its product reads: CASSQERAGGPYNEQFF.